This T cell receptor beta chain was recorded in a study of blood T cell repertoires in COVID-19. Assay: immunoSEQ multiplex PCR; the TCRdb copy retains only in-frame clones and omits some. The repertoire holds about 160,000 clones, with 80% as singletons. This study enrolled people aged 18 to 89 from approximately 25 US geographic areas. Germline values: CDR1 SQVTM, CDR2 ANQGSEA. The V gene lost 4 bases and the J gene lost 7 bases, with 8 bases spanning the gap. The CDR3 has 10 amino acids. On this clone itself: The sample has other DNA sequences that encode this CDR3 too.

J is TRBJ2-7 and V is TRBV29-1; D perhaps matches TRBD2 (5 bases). The clonotype comes from a woman in her sixties who had recovered from COVID-19. Sequencing input: PBMCs or T cells enriched from blood (not recorded which). CDR3 DNA sequence: TGCAGCGTTGTTGGGGAGGAGCAGTACTTC. Its protein is CSVVGEEQYF.